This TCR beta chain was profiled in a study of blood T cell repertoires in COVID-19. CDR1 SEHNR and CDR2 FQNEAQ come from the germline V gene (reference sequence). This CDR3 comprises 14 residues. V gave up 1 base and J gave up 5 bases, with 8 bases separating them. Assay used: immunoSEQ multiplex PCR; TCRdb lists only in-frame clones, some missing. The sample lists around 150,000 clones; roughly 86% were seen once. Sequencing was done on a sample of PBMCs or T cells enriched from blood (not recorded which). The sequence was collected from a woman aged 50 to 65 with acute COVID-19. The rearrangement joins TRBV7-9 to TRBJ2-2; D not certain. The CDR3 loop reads CASSLGDGTGELFF. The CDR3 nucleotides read TGTGCCAGCAGCTTAGGCGATGGTACCGGGGAGCTGTTTTTT. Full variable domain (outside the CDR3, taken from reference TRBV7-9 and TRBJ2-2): DTGVSQNPRHKITKRGQNVTFRCDPISEHNRLYWYRQTLGQGPEFLTYFQNEAQLEKSRLLSDRFSAERPKGSFSTLEIQRTEQGDSAMYLCASSLGDGTGELFFGEGSRLTVL.